Listed here are 12 T cell receptor beta chains from one sample, sequenced in a study of OX40 agonist ivuxolimab in advanced cancers. Using immunoSEQ multiplex PCR, the repertoire was profiled, and TCRdb retains in-frame clones only, with some absent. Here the sample spans tens of thousands of clones, around four fifths being singletons. The sample here was CD4+ or CD8+ T cells sorted from blood, taken in a trial of the OX40 agonist ivuxolimab. The receptors were gathered from an adult with an advanced solid tumor such as melanoma, head and neck, liver or kidney cancer.

The V gene is TRBV9, the J gene TRBJ1-4; 11 bases match TRBD1. V was clipped by 0 bases and J by 2 bases; unmatched bases: 3. Germline V gene lookup returns CDR1 SGDLS and CDR2 YYNGEE. The CDR3 consists of 17 residues. The CDR3 sequence is CASSVEGTGGTNEKLFF. In DNA form, the CDR3 reads TGTGCCAGCAGCGTAGAAGGGACAGGGGGGACTAATGAAAAACTGTTTTTT. Filled out from reference TRBV9 and TRBJ1-4, the complete variable domain reads DSGVTQTPKHLITATGQRVTLRCSPRSGDLSVYWYQQSLDQGLQFLIQYYNGEERAKGNILERFSAQQFPDLHSELNLSSLELGDSALYFCASSVEGTGGTNEKLFFGSGTQLSVL.

For the CDR3, the DNA is TGCGCCAGCAGCTTGAGGGGGGATAGCAATCAGCCCCAGCATTTT. Its protein is CASSLRGDSNQPQHF. This chain connects TRBV5-1 to TRBJ1-5; TRBD1 might be the D (6 bases). This CDR3 has 15 amino acids. Germline CDR1 is SGHRS and CDR2 is YFSETQ. V lost 1 base to trimming and J lost 0 bases, with 8 bases between them.

This chain links TRBV11-2 with TRBJ1-1; 12 nucleotides agree with TRBD1. Germline assignment: CDR1 SGHAT and CDR2 FQNNGV. V was pared by 5 bases and J by 5 bases, with 9 bases of the junction left unmatched. The CDR3 is made up of 16 amino acids. DNA for the CDR3: TGTGCCAGCAGCAACCGGGACAGGGGGCATTGGACTGAAGCTTTCTTT. Translating gives CASSNRDRGHWTEAFF. Looking up the rest from reference TRBV11-2 and TRBJ1-1 gives the full variable domain: EAGVAQSPRYKIIEKRQSVAFWCNPISGHATLYWYQQILGQGPKLLIQFQNNGVVDDSQLPKDRFSAERLKGVDSTLKIQPAKLEDSAVYLCASSNRDRGHWTEAFFGQGTRLTVV.

A single count supports this clone. This sequence joins TRBV11-2 and TRBJ2-2; 7 bases are shared with TRBD2. Looked up from germline, CDR1 is SGHAT and CDR2 is FQNNGV. This CDR3 has 14 amino acids. J lost 1 base, V lost 5 bases, and 1 base had no gene match. The CDR3, as DNA: TGTGCCAGCAGCCCGGGAGGGAACACCGGGGAGCTGTTTTTT. It codes for CASSPGGNTGELFF.

The rearrangement joins TRBV5-1 to TRBJ2-1, with TRBD1 as a possible D gene (5 bases). CDR1 and CDR2 (germline): SGHRS, YFSETQ. Trimming removed 7 bases at V and 3 bases at J, with 11 bases between. The CDR3 is 13 residues long. The CDR3 DNA reads as TGCGCCAGCCATCAGGGCGGCTACAATGAGCAGTTCTTC. This translates into CASHQGGYNEQFF. The full variable domain, completed using reference TRBV5-1 and TRBJ2-1, is KAGVTQTPRYLIKTRGQQVTLSCSPISGHRSVSWYQQTPGQGLQFLFEYFSETQRNKGNFPGRFSGRQFSNSRSEMNVSTLELGDSALYLCASHQGGYNEQFFGPGTRLTVL.

In its sample, this clone ranks as medium-sized. This chain links TRBV6-4 with TRBJ1-6; 8 nucleotides line up with TRBD1. Germline V gives CDR1 MRHNA, CDR2 SNTAGT. The CDR3 loop spans 13 amino acids. J lost 5 bases, V lost 6 bases, and 0 bases had no gene match. The CDR3 DNA is TGTGCCAGCAGGGACAGGGATAATTCACCCCTCCACTTT. Its translation is CASRDRDNSPLHF.

The rearrangement uses TRBV7-9 and TRBJ2-7; a possible D gene is TRBD1 (6 bases). This CDR3 is built from 15 residues. Germline V gene data show CDR1 as SEHNR and CDR2 as FQNEAQ (reference sequence). Trimming took off 3 bases at V and 6 bases at J, with 18 bases between the two ends. CDR3 coding DNA: TGTGCCAGCAGCTTTACCACATCTAACAGGGCCGAGCAGTACTTC. Protein sequence: CASSFTTSNRAEQYF.

The chain has TRBV5-1 and TRBJ2-1, with D perhaps matching TRBD2 (5 bases). The germline V and J ends were trimmed by 4 bases and 0 bases, with 20 bases remaining between them. Germline assignment: CDR1 SGHRS and CDR2 YFSETQ. The CDR3 is made up of 18 amino acids. In DNA, the CDR3 is TGCGCCAGCAGCCCAGCCGGCAGCGGTATAAGCTCCTACAATGAGCAGTTCTTC. It translates to CASSPAGSGISSYNEQFF.

The chain uses TRBV7-9 and TRBJ1-5; TRBD1 matches at 7 bases. Germline lookup yields CDR1 SEHNR and CDR2 FQNEAQ (reference sequence). Trimming at V came to 4 bases and at J to 7 bases, leaving 10 bases not matched to a gene. CDR3 size: 15 residues. This CDR3 is CASSYRQGPAQPQHF. The CDR3 DNA follows: TGTGCCAGCAGCTATCGACAGGGTCCGGCGCAGCCCCAGCATTTT. Drawing the rest from reference TRBV7-9 and TRBJ1-5, the complete variable domain is DTGVSQNPRHKITKRGQNVTFRCDPISEHNRLYWYRQTLGQGPEFLTYFQNEAQLEKSRLLSDRFSAERPKGSFSTLEIQRTEQGDSAMYLCASSYRQGPAQPQHFGDGTRLSIL.

As DNA, the CDR3 is TGTGCCAGCAGTTACCGGGATAGCTCCTATAATTCACCCCTCCACTTT. Amino acid sequence: CASSYRDSSYNSPLHF. The chain uses TRBV6-5 and TRBJ1-6, with D unclear. The germline V gene encodes CDR1 MNHEY and CDR2 SVGAGI. This CDR3 has 16 residues. The V and J ends lost 2 bases and 0 bases respectively, with 8 bases between them.

A single count supports this clone. This rearrangement joins TRBV27 to TRBJ1-5; perhaps TRBD1 as D (5 bases). CDR1 is MNHEY, CDR2 SMNVEV, per germline (reference sequence). Trimming pared 2 bases from V and 6 bases from J, leaving 17 bases between. There are 16 residues in the CDR3. Written as DNA, the CDR3 is TGTGCCAGCAGTTTAAAGTTTGGCAGGGTTGGTCAGCCCCAGCATTTT. Its translation: CASSLKFGRVGQPQHF.

This rearrangement joins TRBV7-3 to TRBJ1-1; 9 positions agree with TRBD1. The trim removed 6 bases at V and 7 bases at J, leaving 9 bases unmatched. The CDR3 has 14 amino acids. The germline V gene has CDR1 SGHTA and CDR2 FQGTGA. CDR3: CASSTTGGSGEAFF. In DNA, the CDR3 is TGTGCCAGCAGTACCACAGGGGGCTCTGGTGAAGCTTTCTTT.